This is a list of T cell receptor beta chains from one sample in a study of shared clonotypes between healthy human individuals. Assay used: immunoSEQ multiplex PCR; TCRdb lists only in-frame clones, some missing. The profile shows 2 million to 3 million clones, roughly 93% of them singletons. Specimen: naive CD4+ T cells from PBMCs. All receptors derive from a man in his late teens or twenties in good health. Some clones in this sample may be carry-over from other donors' samples. The CDR3 runs from the conserved cysteine through the conserved F or W. Fields, in order: J gene, D gene, V gene, clone size, CDR3 DNA, CDR3 protein. A D gene is named only where the DNA matches it firmly. Part of the rows lack a size; the others show once, few, many or a class for expanded clones.

j_gene: TRBJ1-4
d_gene: .
v_gene: TRBV19
abundance: .
CDR3nt: TGTGCCAGTACGACTGGGCCTAATGAAAAACTGTTTTTT
CDR3aa: CASTTGPNEKLFF

j_gene: TRBJ2-4
d_gene: TRBD2
v_gene: TRBV29-1
abundance: .
CDR3nt: TGCAGCGTTCTAGCGGGGCTAGCCAAAAACATTCAGTACTTC
CDR3aa: CSVLAGLAKNIQYF

j_gene: TRBJ1-1
d_gene: .
v_gene: TRBV30
abundance: .
CDR3nt: TGTGCCTGGAGTGTACGTTACACTGAAGCTTTCTTT
CDR3aa: CAWSVRYTEAFF

j_gene: TRBJ1-4
d_gene: .
v_gene: TRBV29-1
abundance: .
CDR3nt: TGCAGCGCATTGGGGAGACGTCAACATGCAACTAATGAAAAACTGTTTTTT
CDR3aa: CSALGRRQHATNEKLFF

j_gene: TRBJ1-2
d_gene: .
v_gene: TRBV5-6
abundance: once
CDR3nt: TGTGCCAGCAGCCCCCGACGGGCCTATGGCTACACCTTC
CDR3aa: CASSPRRAYGYTF

j_gene: TRBJ1-5
d_gene: .
v_gene: TRBV27
abundance: once
CDR3nt: TGTGCCAGCAGAAGACAGCTCAATCAGCCCCAGCATTTT
CDR3aa: CASRRQLNQPQHF

j_gene: TRBJ2-7
d_gene: .
v_gene: TRBV11-1
abundance: .
CDR3nt: TGTGCCAGCAGCCGAGAGGAGGGGTACGAGCAGTACTTC
CDR3aa: CASSREEGYEQYF

j_gene: TRBJ2-4
d_gene: TRBD2
v_gene: TRBV15
abundance: .
CDR3nt: TGTGCCACCAGCAGTCTGGGACTAGCGGGAAACATTCAGTACTTC
CDR3aa: CATSSLGLAGNIQYF

j_gene: TRBJ1-2
d_gene: .
v_gene: TRBV7-3
abundance: .
CDR3nt: TGTGCCAGCAGCACGGGACCGCGGGCCTATGGCTACACCTTC
CDR3aa: CASSTGPRAYGYTF

j_gene: TRBJ1-5
d_gene: .
v_gene: TRBV28
abundance: .
CDR3nt: TGTGCCAGCAGTTTCACACAGCAGCCCCAGCATTTT
CDR3aa: CASSFTQQPQHF

j_gene: TRBJ1-1
d_gene: .
v_gene: TRBV7-9
abundance: few
CDR3nt: TGTGCCAGCAGCTTCCAGGAGAACACTGAAGCTTTCTTT
CDR3aa: CASSFQENTEAFF

j_gene: TRBJ1-2
d_gene: .
v_gene: TRBV2
abundance: .
CDR3nt: TGTGCCAGCAGTGGGAGGGGGAACTATGGCTACACCTTC
CDR3aa: CASSGRGNYGYTF

j_gene: TRBJ2-7
d_gene: .
v_gene: TRBV14
abundance: .
CDR3nt: TGTGCCAGCAGCCCCCAAATGGGTTCCTACGAGCAGTACTTC
CDR3aa: CASSPQMGSYEQYF

j_gene: TRBJ2-3
d_gene: .
v_gene: TRBV11-2
abundance: .
CDR3nt: TGTGCCAGCAGCTTAGATCGGTTAGAGGGTGATACGCAGTATTTT
CDR3aa: CASSLDRLEGDTQYF

j_gene: TRBJ2-7
d_gene: TRBD1
v_gene: TRBV10-3
abundance: .
CDR3nt: TGTGCCATCAGGGGGACAGGGGGCACCTACGAGCAGTACTTC
CDR3aa: CAIRGTGGTYEQYF

j_gene: TRBJ2-1
d_gene: .
v_gene: TRBV9
abundance: .
CDR3nt: TGTGCCAGCAGCGTCGGAATGGCGGGAAGAGGGGGTGAGCAGTTCTTC
CDR3aa: CASSVGMAGRGGEQFF

j_gene: TRBJ1-1
d_gene: .
v_gene: TRBV29-1
abundance: .
CDR3nt: TGCAGCGTTGCAACAGGACGGGCTGAAGCTTTCTTT
CDR3aa: CSVATGRAEAFF

j_gene: TRBJ2-1
d_gene: .
v_gene: TRBV4-1
abundance: .
CDR3nt: TGCGCCAGCAGCCAAGATTGGAATGGACTCGGGCAGTTCTTC
CDR3aa: CASSQDWNGLGQFF

j_gene: TRBJ2-6
d_gene: .
v_gene: TRBV19
abundance: .
CDR3nt: TGTGCCAGTAGCGGCGGTGCTGGGGCCAACGTCCTGACTTTC
CDR3aa: CASSGGAGANVLTF

j_gene: TRBJ2-7
d_gene: .
v_gene: TRBV7-9
abundance: once
CDR3nt: TGTGCCAGCAGCCCCGGGACGGCCGGCTACGAGCAGTACTTC
CDR3aa: CASSPGTAGYEQYF

j_gene: TRBJ2-3
d_gene: .
v_gene: TRBV5-1
abundance: .
CDR3nt: TGCGCCAGCAGCTTGGGGGGATTTAGCACAGATACGCAGTATTTT
CDR3aa: CASSLGGFSTDTQYF

j_gene: TRBJ1-6
d_gene: .
v_gene: TRBV5-6
abundance: once
CDR3nt: TGTGCCAGCAGCTTTCCCTCTTCACCCCTCCACTTT
CDR3aa: CASSFPSSPLHF

j_gene: TRBJ1-1
d_gene: .
v_gene: TRBV27
abundance: .
CDR3nt: TGTGCCAGCACTTTTAGGCGGGACTTGAACACTGAAGCTTTCTTT
CDR3aa: CASTFRRDLNTEAFF

j_gene: TRBJ2-7
d_gene: TRBD2
v_gene: TRBV2
abundance: .
CDR3nt: TGTGCCAGCAGTTACTCTCCGGGACTAGCGGGATACGAGCAGTACTTC
CDR3aa: CASSYSPGLAGYEQYF

j_gene: TRBJ2-7
d_gene: .
v_gene: TRBV6-6
abundance: .
CDR3nt: TGTGCCAGCAGTTATGAGTCACGTGGGGTGGACGAGCAGTACTTC
CDR3aa: CASSYESRGVDEQYF

j_gene: TRBJ2-7
d_gene: .
v_gene: TRBV5-1
abundance: .
CDR3nt: TGCGCCAGCAGCCGCGGGACCCGGGAGTCCTACGAGCAGTACTTC
CDR3aa: CASSRGTRESYEQYF

j_gene: TRBJ1-1
d_gene: .
v_gene: TRBV2
abundance: .
CDR3nt: TGTGCCAGCAGAGGGGCGAACACTGAAGCTTTCTTT
CDR3aa: CASRGANTEAFF

j_gene: TRBJ2-1
d_gene: TRBD2
v_gene: TRBV28
abundance: .
CDR3nt: TGTGCCAGCAGTTTCTTTGCAACTAGCGGGAACTACAATGAGCAGTTCTTC
CDR3aa: CASSFFATSGNYNEQFF

j_gene: TRBJ1-5
d_gene: .
v_gene: TRBV6-1
abundance: .
CDR3nt: TGTGCCAGCAGTGACAGGGCGCTCGGCAATCAGCCCCAGCATTTT
CDR3aa: CASSDRALGNQPQHF

j_gene: TRBJ2-5
d_gene: .
v_gene: TRBV28
abundance: .
CDR3nt: TGTGCCAGCAGTTTAATCAGGACTGTCGAGACCCAGTACTTC
CDR3aa: CASSLIRTVETQYF

j_gene: TRBJ1-5
d_gene: .
v_gene: TRBV7-8
abundance: .
CDR3nt: TGTGCCAGCAGCCCCACGGGGGGCGGCCAGCCCCAGCATTTT
CDR3aa: CASSPTGGGQPQHF

j_gene: TRBJ1-2
d_gene: .
v_gene: TRBV7-3
abundance: .
CDR3nt: TGTGCCAGCAGCTTAAACGCCTTTGGCTACACCTTC
CDR3aa: CASSLNAFGYTF

j_gene: TRBJ1-2
d_gene: .
v_gene: TRBV30
abundance: .
CDR3nt: TGTGCCTGGAGTGTTGGATATGGCTACACCTTC
CDR3aa: CAWSVGYGYTF

j_gene: TRBJ2-5
d_gene: TRBD1
v_gene: TRBV5-8
abundance: once
CDR3nt: TGTGCCAGCAGCCCTTTGGGACAGGGGGCAGAGACCCAGTACTTC
CDR3aa: CASSPLGQGAETQYF

j_gene: TRBJ2-1
d_gene: TRBD2
v_gene: TRBV4-2
abundance: .
CDR3nt: TGTGCCAGCAGCCAAGGGGGTGGCGGGAGCATCGATGAGCAGTTCTTC
CDR3aa: CASSQGGGGSIDEQFF

j_gene: TRBJ2-7
d_gene: TRBD2
v_gene: TRBV5-4
abundance: .
CDR3nt: TGTGCCAGCACTGGGCGGGAGACTCCGGAAGAGCAGTACTTC
CDR3aa: CASTGRETPEEQYF

j_gene: TRBJ2-3
d_gene: .
v_gene: TRBV5-1
abundance: .
CDR3nt: TGCGCCAGCAGCTCACCTCTGGGGGACCGTACCCCGGGCACGCAGTATTTT
CDR3aa: CASSSPLGDRTPGTQYF

j_gene: TRBJ2-5
d_gene: .
v_gene: TRBV10-2
abundance: .
CDR3nt: TGCGCCGTCCTAGTGGACCCAGGGAGAGAGACCCAGTACTTC
CDR3aa: CAVLVDPGRETQYF

j_gene: TRBJ1-2
d_gene: TRBD1
v_gene: TRBV6-1
abundance: .
CDR3nt: TGTGCCAGCAGTGAAGGACAGGGGCTTGGCTACACCTTC
CDR3aa: CASSEGQGLGYTF

j_gene: TRBJ2-2
d_gene: .
v_gene: TRBV18
abundance: .
CDR3nt: TGTGCCAGCTCACCACTTACCGGGGAGCTGTTTTTT
CDR3aa: CASSPLTGELFF

j_gene: TRBJ2-7
d_gene: .
v_gene: TRBV28
abundance: .
CDR3nt: TGTGCCAGCAGTAGGGAGGAGGAGATCGAGCAGTACTTC
CDR3aa: CASSREEEIEQYF

j_gene: TRBJ2-1
d_gene: .
v_gene: TRBV6-6
abundance: .
CDR3nt: TGTGCCAGCAGTTTACTGGGACTCGCCTCCGAAAATGAGCAGTTCTTC
CDR3aa: CASSLLGLASENEQFF

j_gene: TRBJ2-1
d_gene: .
v_gene: TRBV29-1
abundance: .
CDR3nt: TGCAGCGTTATGAGGGAGACCCCACACAATGAGCAGTTCTTC
CDR3aa: CSVMRETPHNEQFF

j_gene: TRBJ1-2
d_gene: .
v_gene: TRBV28
abundance: .
CDR3nt: TGTGCCAGCAGTTACGGCCGGGTTGGGGCCTATGGCTACACCTTC
CDR3aa: CASSYGRVGAYGYTF

j_gene: TRBJ1-4
d_gene: .
v_gene: TRBV11-2
abundance: .
CDR3nt: TGTGCCAGCAGCTTAGGTGATTACCAACCGAATGAAAAACTGTTTTTT
CDR3aa: CASSLGDYQPNEKLFF

j_gene: TRBJ2-5
d_gene: .
v_gene: TRBV25-1
abundance: .
CDR3nt: TGTGCCAGCAGTGAATATGGCTCGGGAGAGACCCAGTACTTC
CDR3aa: CASSEYGSGETQYF

j_gene: TRBJ1-3
d_gene: .
v_gene: TRBV25-1
abundance: few
CDR3nt: TGTGCCATTAGAAGGCCTAACACCATATATTTT
CDR3aa: CAIRRPNTIYF

j_gene: TRBJ2-7
d_gene: .
v_gene: TRBV4-2
abundance: once
CDR3nt: TGTGCCAGCAGCCAAGGGACCTCCCCGTCCTACGAGCAGTACTTC
CDR3aa: CASSQGTSPSYEQYF

j_gene: TRBJ2-3
d_gene: .
v_gene: TRBV4-1
abundance: .
CDR3nt: TGCGCCAGCAGCCGAGGTCCGGGGGCGATGGGGGATACGCAGTATTTT
CDR3aa: CASSRGPGAMGDTQYF

j_gene: TRBJ2-7
d_gene: .
v_gene: TRBV6-5
abundance: .
CDR3nt: TGTGCCAGCAGTGCCGACTGGACAGTCTCCTACGAGCAGTACTTC
CDR3aa: CASSADWTVSYEQYF

j_gene: TRBJ2-7
d_gene: .
v_gene: TRBV30
abundance: .
CDR3nt: TGTGCCTGGATGGGGACGGTCGACGAGCAGTACTTC
CDR3aa: CAWMGTVDEQYF

j_gene: TRBJ1-2
d_gene: .
v_gene: TRBV6-6
abundance: .
CDR3nt: TGTGCCAGCAGTACAGGGATCCGCCTTGGCTACACCTTC
CDR3aa: CASSTGIRLGYTF

j_gene: TRBJ2-1
d_gene: TRBD2
v_gene: TRBV15
abundance: .
CDR3nt: TGTGCCACCAGCGGGCTAGCGGTGTACAATGAGCAGTTCTTC
CDR3aa: CATSGLAVYNEQFF

j_gene: TRBJ2-1
d_gene: .
v_gene: TRBV4-2
abundance: .
CDR3nt: TGTGCCAGCAGCTCCCGAGGGGGAGGGTCCTCCTACAATGAGCAGTTCTTC
CDR3aa: CASSSRGGGSSYNEQFF

j_gene: TRBJ1-2
d_gene: .
v_gene: TRBV28
abundance: .
CDR3nt: TGTGCCAGCACAGGCCTAGGGGACTTCTATGGCTACACCTTC
CDR3aa: CASTGLGDFYGYTF

j_gene: TRBJ1-1
d_gene: TRBD1
v_gene: TRBV28
abundance: few
CDR3nt: TGTGCCAGCAATCCTCCGGGACAGGAAGCTTTCTTT
CDR3aa: CASNPPGQEAFF

j_gene: TRBJ2-2
d_gene: TRBD1
v_gene: TRBV7-3
abundance: .
CDR3nt: TGTGCCAGCAGCCCCGGGACAGAAAACACCGGGGAGCTGTTTTTT
CDR3aa: CASSPGTENTGELFF

j_gene: TRBJ1-2
d_gene: .
v_gene: TRBV7-9
abundance: .
CDR3nt: TGTGCCAGCAGCTTAGAGGCCGTCAGAATCCCTTATGGCTACACCTTC
CDR3aa: CASSLEAVRIPYGYTF

j_gene: TRBJ2-1
d_gene: .
v_gene: TRBV5-1
abundance: .
CDR3nt: TGCGCCAGCAGCTTAATCGACGCTTTGAATGAGCAGTTCTTC
CDR3aa: CASSLIDALNEQFF

j_gene: TRBJ2-3
d_gene: .
v_gene: TRBV19
abundance: .
CDR3nt: TGTGCCAGTAGCCGCAGCCGGGTTCGTAGCACAGATACGCAGTATTTT
CDR3aa: CASSRSRVRSTDTQYF